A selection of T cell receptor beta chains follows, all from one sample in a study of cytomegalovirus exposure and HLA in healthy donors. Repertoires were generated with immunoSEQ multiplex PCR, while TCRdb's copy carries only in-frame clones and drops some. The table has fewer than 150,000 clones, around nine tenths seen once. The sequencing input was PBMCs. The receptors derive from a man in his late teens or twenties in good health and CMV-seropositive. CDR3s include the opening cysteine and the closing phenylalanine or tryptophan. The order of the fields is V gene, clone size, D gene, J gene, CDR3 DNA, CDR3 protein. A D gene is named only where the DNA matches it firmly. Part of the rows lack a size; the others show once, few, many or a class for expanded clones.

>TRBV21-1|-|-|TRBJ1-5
TGTGCCAGCAAACCGGGGTGCCGAGATAGCAATCAGCCCCAGCATTTT
CASKPGCRDSNQPQHF
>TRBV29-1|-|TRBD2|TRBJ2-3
TGCAGCGTTGTCCAGGGAGGGACTAGCGGGAGAAATACGCAGTATTTT
CSVVQGGTSGRNTQYF
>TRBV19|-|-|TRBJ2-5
TGTGCCAGTAACGGGCAGGGGTCCAGTTGGGAGACCCAGTACTTC
CASNGQGSSWETQYF
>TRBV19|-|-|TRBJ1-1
TGTGCCAGTAGTACCCGGGGAGTGAGTACTGAAGCTTTCTTT
CASSTRGVSTEAFF
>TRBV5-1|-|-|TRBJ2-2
TGCGCCAGCAAGGGGGTTGGCACCGGGGAGCTGTTTTTT
CASKGVGTGELFF
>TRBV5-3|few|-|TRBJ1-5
TGTGCCAGAAGCTTGGACAGGGGCAATCAGCCCCAGCATTTT
CARSLDRGNQPQHF
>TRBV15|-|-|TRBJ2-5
TGTGCCACCAGCAGACCTGAAGAGACCCAGTACTTC
CATSRPEETQYF
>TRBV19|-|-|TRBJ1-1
TGTGCCAGTAGTATCAGGGGTGAGGGGTACACTGAAGCTTTCTTT
CASSIRGEGYTEAFF
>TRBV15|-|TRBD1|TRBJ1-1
TGTGCCACCAGCAGAACAGGGGGAGGTTGGACTGAAGCTTTCTTT
CATSRTGGGWTEAFF
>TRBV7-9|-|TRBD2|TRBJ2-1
TGTGCCAGCAGCTTTAGGACTAGCGGATTCAATGAGCAGTTCTTC
CASSFRTSGFNEQFF
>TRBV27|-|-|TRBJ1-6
TGTGCCAGCAGTTTAGGCGCAGGCTATAATTCACCCCTCCACTTT
CASSLGAGYNSPLHF
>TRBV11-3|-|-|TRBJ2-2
TGTGCCAGCAGCTCCTTGATAACACGGGACACCGGGGAGCTGTTTTTT
CASSSLITRDTGELFF
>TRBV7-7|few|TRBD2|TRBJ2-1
TGTGCCAGCAGCCGGAGACTAGCGACCTACAATGAGCAGTTCTTC
CASSRRLATYNEQFF
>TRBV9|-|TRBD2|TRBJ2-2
TGTGCCAGCAGCGTAGGCGGAGCGGGGGTCACCGGGGAGCTGTTTTTT
CASSVGGAGVTGELFF
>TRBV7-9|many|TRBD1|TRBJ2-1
TGTGCCAGCAGCTTAAACAGGGGATTACAAAGTGAGCAGTTCTTC
CASSLNRGLQSEQFF
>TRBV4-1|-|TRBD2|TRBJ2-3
TGCGCCAGCAGCCTCCCGCGGCTAGCGGGAGTGGGAGGGCGCACAGATACGCAGTATTTT
CASSLPRLAGVGGRTDTQYF
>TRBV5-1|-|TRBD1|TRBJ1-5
TGCGCCAGCAGCTTGGATGGACAGGCGGATAGCAATCAGCCCCAGCATTTT
CASSLDGQADSNQPQHF
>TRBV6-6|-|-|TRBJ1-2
TGTGCCAGCAGTTACTCGATTGAGGGACAAGGCGGCTACACCTTC
CASSYSIEGQGGYTF
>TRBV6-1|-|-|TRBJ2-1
TGTGCCAGCAGTGAGATACTTACTGAGCAGTTCTTC
CASSEILTEQFF
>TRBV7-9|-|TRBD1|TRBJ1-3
TGTGCCAGCAGCTTTGAGACAGGGGGAAACACCATATATTTT
CASSFETGGNTIYF
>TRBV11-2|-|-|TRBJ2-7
TGTGCCAGCAGCTCTGTATTATCTAGCGCTACCTACGAGCAGTACTTC
CASSSVLSSATYEQYF
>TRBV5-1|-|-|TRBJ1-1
TGCGCCAGCAGCTTGGTCGGGGTTGACACTGAAGCTTTCTTT
CASSLVGVDTEAFF
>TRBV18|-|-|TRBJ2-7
TGTGCCAGCTCACCGGCACAGGGTAACGAGCAGTACTTC
CASSPAQGNEQYF
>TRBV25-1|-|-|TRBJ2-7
TGTGCCAGCAGTGAATGGTCTAGCCTGGGCGGCGAGCAGTACTTC
CASSEWSSLGGEQYF
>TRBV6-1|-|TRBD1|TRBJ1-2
TGTGCCAGCACCCGGGGGGGACAGGGTAACTATGGCTACACCTTC
CASTRGGQGNYGYTF
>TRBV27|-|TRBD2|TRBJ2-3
TGTGCCAGCAGTAAACCCGGGACTAGCGGTATCACAGATACGCAGTATTTT
CASSKPGTSGITDTQYF
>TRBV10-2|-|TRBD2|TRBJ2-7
TGCGCCAGCAGTCCTAGCGGGAGCTCCTACGAGCAGTACTTC
CASSPSGSSYEQYF
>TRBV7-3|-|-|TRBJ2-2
TGTGCCAGCAGCGCCTCGGGAGGGGAGCTGTTTTTT
CASSASGGELFF
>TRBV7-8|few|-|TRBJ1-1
TGTGCCAGCAGCTTAGCGACAGGAGGTGGAGCTGAAGCTTTCTTT
CASSLATGGGAEAFF
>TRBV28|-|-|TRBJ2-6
TGTGCCAGCAGCCCGGGTAACTCTGGGGCCAACGTCCTGACTTTC
CASSPGNSGANVLTF
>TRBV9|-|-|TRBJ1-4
TGTGCCAGCAGCGTAGACGGTACCAATGAAAAACTGTTTTTT
CASSVDGTNEKLFF